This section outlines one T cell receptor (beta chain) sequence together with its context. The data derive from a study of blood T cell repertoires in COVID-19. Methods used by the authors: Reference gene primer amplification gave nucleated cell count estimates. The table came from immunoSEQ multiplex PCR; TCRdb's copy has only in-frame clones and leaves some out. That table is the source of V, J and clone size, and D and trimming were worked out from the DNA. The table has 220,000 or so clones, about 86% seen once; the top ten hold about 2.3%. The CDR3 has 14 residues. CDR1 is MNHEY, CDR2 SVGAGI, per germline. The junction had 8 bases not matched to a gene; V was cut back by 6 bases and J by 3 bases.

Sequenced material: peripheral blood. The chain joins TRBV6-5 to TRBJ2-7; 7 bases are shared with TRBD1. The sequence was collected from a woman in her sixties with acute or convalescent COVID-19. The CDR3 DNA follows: TGTGCCAGCAGCCACCCGACAGGGTTCTACGAGCAGTACTTC. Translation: CASSHPTGFYEQYF.